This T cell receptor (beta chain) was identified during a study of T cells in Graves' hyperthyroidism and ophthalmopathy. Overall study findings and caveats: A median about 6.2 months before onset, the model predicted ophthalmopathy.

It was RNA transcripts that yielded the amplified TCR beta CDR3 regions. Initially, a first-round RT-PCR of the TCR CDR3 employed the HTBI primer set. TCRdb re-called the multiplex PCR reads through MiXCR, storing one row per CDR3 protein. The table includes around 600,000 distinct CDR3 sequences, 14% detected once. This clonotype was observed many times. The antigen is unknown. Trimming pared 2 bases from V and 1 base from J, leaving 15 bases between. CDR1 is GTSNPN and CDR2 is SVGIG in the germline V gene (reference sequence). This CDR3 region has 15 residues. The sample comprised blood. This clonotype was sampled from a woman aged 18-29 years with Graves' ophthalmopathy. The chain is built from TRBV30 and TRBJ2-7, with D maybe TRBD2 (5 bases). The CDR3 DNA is TGTGCCTGGAGTCCCTGGTCCAGCGGTTCCTACGAGCAGTACTTC. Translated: CAWSPWSSGSYEQYF.